Listed here are 16 T cell receptor beta chains from one sample, sequenced in a study of T-cell memory formation after mild COVID-19. TCRdb fed the 5' RACE reads into MiXCR, producing one record per CDR3 protein. Seen here are approximately 190,000 distinct CDR3 sequences, approximately 20% observed once, and the top ten hold roughly 2.4%. Sequenced sample: PBMCs or a T cell subset sorted from them (not recorded which). These receptors all stem from an adult woman who had mild COVID-19 (a few samples of this study predate the infection). Cell type and time point are not known.

This clonotype showed up just a few times. The chain employs TRBV12-3 or TRBV12-4 and TRBJ2-3; 12 bases are a match to TRBD2. V trimming: 6 bases; J trimming: 6 bases; junction bases outside the gene matches: 7. This CDR3 comprises 15 residues. The CDR3 protein is CASRLSSGGVDTQYF. CDR3 DNA: TGTGCCAGCAGGCTATCTAGCGGGGGGGTCGATACGCAGTATTTT.

This clonotype was counted at least ten times. The V call is TRBV15, the J call TRBJ2-5; no firm D call. Germline CDR1 LNHNV, CDR2 YYDKDF (reference sequence). CDR3 length: 11 amino acids. Trimming pared 1 base from V and 4 bases from J, leaving 1 base between. The CDR3 spells CATSRGETQYF. In DNA form, the CDR3 reads TGTGCCACCAGCAGAGGAGAGACCCAGTACTTC. Drawing the rest from reference TRBV15 and TRBJ2-5, the complete variable domain is DAMVIQNPRYQVTQFGKPVTLSCSQTLNHNVMYWYQQKSSQAPKLLFHYYDKDFNNEADTPDNFQSRRPNTSFCFLDIRSPGLGDTAMYLCATSRGETQYFGPGTRLLVL.

The gene calls are TRBV6-5 and TRBJ2-7; TRBD1 might be the D (5 bases). This CDR3 is built from 15 residues. CDR1 is MNHEY, CDR2 SVGAGI, per germline. V shed 2 bases and J shed 7 bases, with 18 bases lying between them. The CDR3 loop is CASSYGGQVVTEQYF. The CDR3 nucleotides read TGTGCCAGCAGTTACGGCGGACAAGTCGTCACTGAGCAGTACTTC.

A few counts support this clonotype. J is TRBJ1-1 and V is TRBV7-2, with D unresolved. The CDR3 is 11 amino acids. Per the germline V gene, CDR1 is SGHTA and CDR2 is FQGNSA. V shed 4 bases and J shed 4 bases, with 4 bases lying between them. CDR3 in DNA: TGTGCCAGCAGCTCGTTCACTGAAGCTTTCTTT. Translating it yields CASSSFTEAFF.

The V call is TRBV11-2, the J call TRBJ2-1, with D unclear. The V end was cut by 1 base, the J end by 14 bases, with 12 bases between. This CDR3 spans 12 amino acids. Germline CDR1 reads SGHAT; CDR2 reads FQNNGV. The DNA for the CDR3 is TGTGCCAGCAGCTTAGCCGGGCCGGATAAGTTCTTC. This sequence encodes CASSLAGPDKFF.

This chain connects TRBV3-1 to TRBJ1-1; D is unresolved. The CDR3 consists of 14 residues. The ends were cut back, 0 bases at V and 2 bases at J, with 7 bases in the middle. The germline CDR1 and CDR2 sequences are LGHDT and YNNKEL (reference sequence). Written as DNA, the CDR3 is TGTGCCAGCAGCCAAGAGTTAGTAAACACTGAAGCTTTCTTT. Translation gives CASSQELVNTEAFF.

The sample holds many counts of this clonotype. The chain employs TRBV7-2 and TRBJ2-5, with 9 bases fitting TRBD2. The CDR3 runs to 16 residues. Trimming cost V 2 bases and J 4 bases; bases outside gene matches: 8. Germline assignment: CDR1 SGHTA and CDR2 FQGNSA. The CDR3 sequence: CASSLSSGRLAETQYF. The CDR3 bases are TGTGCCAGCAGCTTATCAAGCGGGAGGTTGGCAGAGACCCAGTACTTC. Using reference TRBV7-2 and TRBJ2-5 for the parts outside the CDR3, the full variable domain is GAGVSQSPSNKVTEKGKDVELRCDPISGHTALYWYRQSLGQGLEFLIYFQGNSAPDKSGLPSDRFSAERTGGSVSTLTIQRTQQEDSAVYLCASSLSSGRLAETQYFGPGTRLLVL.

This clonotype came up once. V gene TRBV12-3 or TRBV12-4 combines with J gene TRBJ1-2; TRBD1 matches at 11 bases. This CDR3 is built from 14 residues. The ends lost 3 bases at V and 7 bases at J; junction bases unmatched: 4. Here the CDR3 reads CASSFGTGGVGYTF. In nucleotides, the CDR3 is TGTGCCAGCAGTTTCGGGACAGGGGGAGTTGGCTACACCTTC.

V is TRBV2 and J is TRBJ2-7, with 7 bases identical to TRBD1. CDR3 length equals 12 residues. Germline V lookup: CDR1 SNHLY, CDR2 FYNNEI. V lost 5 bases, J lost 7 bases, and 5 bases stayed unmatched. CDR3 amino acids: CASSPQGQEQYF. The CDR3 nucleotides are TGTGCCAGCAGTCCACAGGGGCAAGAGCAGTACTTC.

This clonotype turned up a few times. The rearrangement uses TRBV7-2 and TRBJ1-1, with TRBD1 matching 7 bases. CDR3 length: 14 amino acids. V dropped 3 bases and J dropped 8; count of bases not matched to a gene: 9. Per the germline V gene, CDR1 is SGHTA and CDR2 is FQGNSA. The CDR3 nucleotides are TGTGCCAGCAGCTTCCGACCCCGGGACAGCGAAGCTTTCTTT. It translates to CASSFRPRDSEAFF.

This clonotype was detected a few times. This CDR3 is CASSQDTGYDGYTF. The CDR3 DNA is TGTGCCAGCAGTCAAGACACAGGCTACGATGGCTACACCTTC. The V and J genes are TRBV12-3 or TRBV12-4 and TRBJ1-2, with D possibly being TRBD1 (5 bases). Trimming removed 5 bases at V and 6 bases at J, with 16 bases between. The CDR3 extends over 14 amino acids.

There are a few counts of this clonotype. V is TRBV5-1 and J is TRBJ2-7, with 13 bases lining up with TRBD2. Germline V lookup: CDR1 SGHRS, CDR2 YFSETQ. The length of the CDR3 is 16 residues. V gave up 3 bases and J gave up 6 bases; unmatched junction bases: 9. In DNA form, the CDR3 reads TGCGCCAGCAGCTCACTACTAGCGGGGGGGCCCCTCGAGCAGTACTTC. It is translated as CASSSLLAGGPLEQYF.

The CDR3 bases are TGTGCCAGCAGAGGAGAGGGCGGGTCGAGGACCGGGGAGCTGTTTTTT. As protein: CASRGEGGSRTGELFF. V is TRBV11-2 and J is TRBJ2-2, with D perhaps matching TRBD2 (5 bases). This CDR3 has 16 amino acids. The germline V gene encodes CDR1 SGHAT and CDR2 FQNNGV. The V and J ends lost 6 bases and 5 bases respectively, with 19 bases between them.

This chain links TRBV7-9 with TRBJ2-1, with 10 bases fitting TRBD2. Germline V lookup: CDR1 SEHNR, CDR2 FQNEAQ (reference sequence). The V gene end was trimmed by 1 base and the J gene end by 7 bases; junction bases not matched to a gene: 13. This CDR3 is built from 18 residues. The chain's CDR3 is CASSLGPPLAGDRNEQFF. The CDR3 DNA reads TGTGCCAGCAGCTTAGGGCCCCCGCTAGCGGGAGACAGGAATGAGCAGTTCTTC.

The chain carries TRBV2 and TRBJ1-1; D gene uncertain. The CDR3 has 14 amino acids. V shed 4 bases and J shed 0 bases, with 9 bases lying between them. Germline CDR1 reads SNHLY; CDR2 reads FYNNEI. The DNA of the CDR3 is TGTGCCAGCAGTGTACAAATCATGAACACTGAAGCTTTCTTT. Its protein is CASSVQIMNTEAFF.

In this sample, this clonotype turned up a few times. This chain links TRBV5-1 with TRBJ2-4; tentative D call: TRBD1 (5 bases). V lost 0 bases to trimming and J lost 7 bases, with 8 bases between them. CDR3 size: 13 residues. Germline-derived CDR1 and CDR2 are SGHRS and YFSETQ. CDR3 coding DNA: TGCGCCAGCAGCTTGGGAAAGGGGAACATTCAGTACTTC. Encoded protein: CASSLGKGNIQYF. Full variable domain (missing parts from reference TRBV5-1 and TRBJ2-4): KAGVTQTPRYLIKTRGQQVTLSCSPISGHRSVSWYQQTPGQGLQFLFEYFSETQRNKGNFPGRFSGRQFSNSRSEMNVSTLELGDSALYLCASSLGKGNIQYFGAGTRLSVL.